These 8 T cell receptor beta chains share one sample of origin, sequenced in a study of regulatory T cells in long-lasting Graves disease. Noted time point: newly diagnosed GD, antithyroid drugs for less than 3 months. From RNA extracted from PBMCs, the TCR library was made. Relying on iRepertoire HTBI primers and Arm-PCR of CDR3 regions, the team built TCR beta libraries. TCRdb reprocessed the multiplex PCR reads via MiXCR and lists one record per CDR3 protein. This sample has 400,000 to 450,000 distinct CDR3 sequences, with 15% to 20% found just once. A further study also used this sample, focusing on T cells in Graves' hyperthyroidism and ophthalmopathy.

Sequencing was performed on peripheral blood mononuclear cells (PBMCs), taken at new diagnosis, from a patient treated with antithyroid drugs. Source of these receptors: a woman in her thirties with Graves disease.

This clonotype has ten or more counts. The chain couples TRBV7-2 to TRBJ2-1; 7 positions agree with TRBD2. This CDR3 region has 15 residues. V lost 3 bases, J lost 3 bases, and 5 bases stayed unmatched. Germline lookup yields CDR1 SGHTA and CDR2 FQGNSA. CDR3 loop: CASSFAAGRYNEQFF. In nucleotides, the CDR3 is TGTGCCAGCAGCTTCGCAGCGGGACGCTACAATGAGCAGTTCTTC.

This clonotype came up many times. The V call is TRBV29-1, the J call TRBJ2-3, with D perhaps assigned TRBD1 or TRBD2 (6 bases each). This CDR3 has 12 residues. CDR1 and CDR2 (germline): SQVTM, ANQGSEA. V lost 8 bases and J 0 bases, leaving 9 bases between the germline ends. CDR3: CSTGASTDTQYF. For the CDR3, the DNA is TGCAGCACGGGGGCAAGCACAGATACGCAGTATTTT.

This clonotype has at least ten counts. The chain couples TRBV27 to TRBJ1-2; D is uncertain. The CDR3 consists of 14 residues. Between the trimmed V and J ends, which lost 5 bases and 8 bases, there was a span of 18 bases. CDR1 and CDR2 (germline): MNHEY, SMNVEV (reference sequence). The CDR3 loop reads CASSHPRAGEGYTF. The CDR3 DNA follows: TGTGCCAGCAGTCACCCAAGGGCGGGTGAAGGCTACACCTTC.

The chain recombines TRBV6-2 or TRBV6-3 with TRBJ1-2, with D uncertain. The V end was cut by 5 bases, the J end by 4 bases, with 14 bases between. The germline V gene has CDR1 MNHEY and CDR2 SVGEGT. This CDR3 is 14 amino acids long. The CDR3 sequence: CASSDQAGFYGYTF. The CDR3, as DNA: TGTGCCAGCAGTGATCAGGCAGGATTCTATGGCTACACCTTC.

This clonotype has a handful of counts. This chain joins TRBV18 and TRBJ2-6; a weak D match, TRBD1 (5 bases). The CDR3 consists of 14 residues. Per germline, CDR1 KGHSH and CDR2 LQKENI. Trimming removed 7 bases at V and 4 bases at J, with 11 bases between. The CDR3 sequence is CASLQGYGANVLTF. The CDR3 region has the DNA TGTGCCAGCTTGCAGGGTTACGGGGCCAACGTCCTGACTTTC.

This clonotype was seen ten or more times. In DNA, the CDR3 is TGCGCCAGCAGCTTAGAGACAGCTCCTTCACCCCTCCACTTT. Protein product: CASSLETAPSPLHF. The V and J genes are TRBV5-1 and TRBJ1-6, with D possibly being TRBD1 (5 bases). Trimming pared 2 bases from V and 9 bases from J, leaving 12 bases between. The CDR3 is made up of 14 amino acids. From germline, CDR1 is SGHRS and CDR2 YFSETQ.

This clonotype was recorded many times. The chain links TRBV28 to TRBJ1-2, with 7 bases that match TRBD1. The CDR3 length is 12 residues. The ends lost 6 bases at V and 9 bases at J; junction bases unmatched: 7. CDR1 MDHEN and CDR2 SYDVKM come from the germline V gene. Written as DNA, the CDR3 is TGTGCCAGCAGGGACGACAGGGAGAGCTACACCTTC. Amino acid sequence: CASRDDRESYTF.

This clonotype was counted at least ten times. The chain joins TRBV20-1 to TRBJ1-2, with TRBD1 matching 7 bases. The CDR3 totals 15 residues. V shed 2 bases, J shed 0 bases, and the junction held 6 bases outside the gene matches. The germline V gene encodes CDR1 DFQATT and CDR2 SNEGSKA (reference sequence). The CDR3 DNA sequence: TGCAGTGCTAGATCGCGGACAGGAGCTAACTATGGCTACACCTTC. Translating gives CSARSRTGANYGYTF.